This T cell receptor beta chain was retrieved from a study of control samples from healthy donors and cancer patients. Measured with immunoSEQ multiplex PCR; TCRdb has only the in-frame clones, and not every one. Among around 130,000 clones listed, roughly 91% were seen once. The CDR3 is 15 residues long. CDR1 and CDR2 from the germline V gene are MDHEN and SYDVKM. Trimming removed 7 bases from V and 2 bases from J, with 15 bases in between. The sequence was collected from a middle-aged man with head and neck cancer. The sequencing input was PBMCs. The chain links TRBV28 to TRBJ1-5; D may be TRBD1 (6 bases). This CDR3 reads CASNIGGNGNQPQHF. DNA for the CDR3: TGTGCCAGCAACATAGGGGGAAACGGCAATCAGCCCCAGCATTTT.